These 2 T cell receptor beta chains share one sample of origin, sequenced in a study of early T cells in non-severe SARS-CoV-2 infection. TCRdb analysed the 5' RACE reads with MiXCR anew, one entry per CDR3 protein. The profile shows about 71,000 distinct CDR3 sequences, 9.5% to 15% of them singletons. The starting material was whole blood, obtained at baseline. These receptors were obtained from an adult who was a healthcare worker with PCR-confirmed SARS-CoV-2 infection or an uninfected control (not recorded which).

There are many counts of this clonotype. The chain has TRBV27 and TRBJ2-5; the match to TRBD2 covers 10 bases. Germline CDR1 and CDR2: MNHEY and SMNVEV (reference sequence). V was clipped by 4 bases and J by 4 bases; unmatched bases: 12. The CDR3 has 17 residues. CDR3 nucleotide sequence: TGTGCCAGCAGTTCCCCTGGGGCAGCGGGGGGGCGAGAGACCCAGTACTTC. This encodes CASSSPGAAGGRETQYF.

The chain combines TRBV5-1 with TRBJ2-3, with 9 positions matching TRBD2. Germline V gives CDR1 SGHRS, CDR2 YFSETQ. The CDR3 totals 15 residues. Losses at the gene ends were 4 bases for V and 6 bases for J; bases not matched to a gene: 9. The CDR3 bases are TGCGCCAGCAGCCTAGACAGCGGGGGGAGTGATACGCAGTATTTT. Amino acids: CASSLDSGGSDTQYF.